This T cell receptor beta chain was captured in a study of Ad26.COV2.S vaccination and SARS-CoV-2 variants (dated by TCRdb to 2020 to 2022). About the full investigation: Donors in the vaccine arm were drawn from COV1001, a multicentre, randomized, double-blind, placebo-controlled phase I-IIa trial testing Ad26.COV2.S in healthy adults. Throughout the experiments and outcome assessment, investigators stayed blinded to trial group allocation. A total of approximately 30 samples were included in the TCR-sequenced set, comprising about 20 Ad26.COV2.S vaccine recipients, 5 placebo recipients and 8 SARS-CoV-2 convalescent individuals. Trial participants were randomized into five groups of five: low-dose or high-dose Ad26.COV2.S given once or twice, or placebo on both occasions. TCRbeta repertoire sequencing served as the tool for gauging how specific and how broad the SARS-CoV-2-reactive T cell receptors were following Ad26.COV2.S vaccination. Ad26.COV2.S was administered intramuscularly at a dose of 5x10^10 or 1x10^11 viral particles, either as one shot or as two shots given 56 days apart. Here is what the overall study found, with its caveats: The authors noted that the TCR breadth and depth analyses may have underestimated total T cell responses. Spike-specific TCR breadth was higher in Ad26.COV2.S recipients than in placebo recipients (P = 0.0014). Vaccine and placebo recipients had comparable non-spike TCR breadth, which fits with the vaccine containing only spike. Comparing responses between vaccine doses or regimens was not something the study was powered to do. After vaccination, spike-specific CD8+ and CD4+ T cell responses were reported to show substantial breadth.

CDR1 and CDR2, looked up from the germline V gene, are MNHNS and SASEGT. The CDR3 goes from the cysteine to the phenylalanine over 13 residues. Of the read, only the CDR3 DNA is kept; its 39 bases are in frame from base 1. Cut back by 3 bases and 10 bases, the V and J ends lie 10 bases apart. The treatment or condition label on this specimen signifies: some 19 received Ad26.COV2.S at low or high dose, single or two shots; roughly 5 received placebo; per-sample allocation not given. For vaccine and placebo recipients, the sequenced repertoires came from samples collected on day 63 after the first injection. In Cohort 1b, around 25 adults aged 18-55 years were enrolled at a single site in Boston, USA, between 29 July and 7 August 2020. Ad26.COV2.S was a replication-incompetent adenovirus type 26 vector expressing a prefusion-stabilized SARS-CoV-2 spike protein from the original Wuhan strain. There are a few counts of this clone. There is no known antigen for this receptor. No much larger clonotype is one base removed from it; base qualities were not supplied.

TCRbeta CDR3 regions were sequenced with the immunoSEQ Assay. After extraction, genomic DNA underwent amplification by bias-controlled multiplex PCR, followed by high-throughput sequencing. As for how the authors treated the data: To quantify the absolute abundance of each unique TCRbeta CDR3 region, sequences were collapsed and filtered. T cell fraction was estimated by normalizing TCRbeta template counts to usable DNA, which was measured by amplifying reference genes present in all nucleated cells. Repertoire TCRs were annotated as SARS-CoV-2-specific when V gene, CDR3 amino acid sequence and J gene were exactly matched to a known reactive TCR set. MIRA supplied the reference SARS-CoV-2 TCR set, which was filtered for enrichment in COVID-19-positive ImmuneCODE repertoires so that public or cross-reactive TCRs were removed. Drawing on the MIRA antigens, annotated TCRs were analysed further at the level of specific ORF or position within ORF. Breadth was defined as the number of annotated unique rearrangements divided by the total number of unique productive rearrangements, and depth was defined as the summed frequency of the annotated unique rearrangements. Two-sided Wilcoxon rank-sum tests were used to compare TCR breadth between groups. The table comes from immuneACCESS by way of TCRdb, which keeps in-frame sequences with V and J called. Part of the clones is missing from these tables; in studies checked, under half for an unresolved V gene and the rest for unknown reasons. That table is the source of V, J and clone size, and D and trimming were worked out from the DNA. The sample records approximately 420,000 clones, around nine tenths of which are singletons. The ten biggest clones cover under 3.5% of the sample.

The clonotype originates from a person aged 18-65 years who received the Ad26.COV2.S COVID-19 vaccine or a placebo. The V and J genes are TRBV6-1 and TRBJ1-6, with no D gene named confidently. Sequences were derived from peripheral blood, sampled in a trial of Ad26.COV2.S vaccine versus placebo. The DNA sequence follows: TGTGCCAGCAGTGACAGGTTTGAATCACCCCTCCACTTT. It is translated as CASSDRFESPLHF.